The clone carrying this T cell receptor beta chain appeared a few times. The antigen is unknown. Indicated treatment: oral pan-JAK inhibitor, 5-10 mg twice daily. RNA was extracted and reverse transcribed into cDNA as the sequencing template. TCRdb keeps only in-frame clones here, not all; method: immunoSEQ multiplex PCR. The sample consists of under 350,000 clones, 58% of them appearing once. This sample is part of a study of CD8+ T cells in alopecia areata. J was trimmed by 12 bases and V by 0 bases; bases with no gene match: 3. The CDR3 consists of 13 residues. Germline CDR1 and CDR2: SGDLS and YYNGEE. Study-wide findings and caveats: Tofacitinib significantly brought down scalp clonality and expanded CD8+ clones among top 100.

This material consisted of CD4+ T cells sorted from blood, taken at week 24, from a patient treated with tofacitinib. This TCR came from a human donor with alopecia areata. This rearrangement joins TRBV9 to TRBJ2-1; 10 nucleotides line up with TRBD2. CDR3 bases: TGTGCCAGCAGCGTAGAGCGGGGGGGACCGCAGTTCTTC. Protein sequence: CASSVERGGPQFF.